The 18 T cell receptor beta chains in this list originate from one sample, sequenced in a study of CD8 T cells in Susac syndrome. Random hexamers were used to reverse transcribe the RNA input (roughly 0.5 to 1 ug). From the immunoSEQ multiplex PCR reads, TCRdb called clonotypes with MiXCR, one entry per CDR3 protein. The table lists approximately 260,000 distinct CDR3 sequences, roughly 95% of them singletons. Sequencing used CD4+ T cells from PBMCs. The receptor source for this set is a human donor with Susac syndrome.

The chain uses TRBV11-2 and TRBJ2-6, with D possibly TRBD2 on 6 matching bases. Trimming pared 4 bases from V and 4 bases from J, leaving 11 bases between. CDR3 length equals 15 residues. Germline V gene lookup returns CDR1 SGHAT and CDR2 FQNNGV. CDR3 sequence: CASSSGGLGANVLTF. CDR3 bases: TGTGCCAGCAGCTCCGGGGGACTCGGGGCCAACGTCCTGACTTTC.

The J gene is TRBJ2-4, the V gene TRBV20-1; no firm D call. Germline assignment: CDR1 DFQATT and CDR2 SNEGSKA (reference sequence). The CDR3 has 13 residues. Trimming cost V 0 bases and J 6 bases, with 9 bases left between them. CDR3: CSARDRRLNIQYF. The CDR3, as DNA: TGCAGTGCTAGAGATCGCAGGTTAAACATTCAGTACTTC.

The chain recombines TRBV20-1 with TRBJ2-5; unclear D gene. There are 11 residues in the CDR3. Looked up from germline, CDR1 is DFQATT and CDR2 is SNEGSKA (reference sequence). Trimming cost V 7 bases and J 1 base, with 7 bases left between them. The CDR3 DNA reads TGCAGTGGGTCCACCCAAGAGACCCAGTACTTC. Translated, it gives CSGSTQETQYF.

The chain carries TRBV6-5 and TRBJ2-1; D perhaps matches TRBD2 (5 bases). V was cut by 6 bases and J by 11 bases, with 11 bases left in between. CDR3 length equals 11 residues. Germline loops: CDR1 MNHEY, CDR2 SVGAGI. The CDR3 loop reads CASRRGEQQFF. CDR3 bases: TGTGCCAGCAGACGGGGAGAACAGCAGTTCTTC.

The rearrangement joins TRBV20-1 to TRBJ2-1, with 7 bases matching TRBD1. The CDR3 length is 13 residues. The ends lost 4 bases at V and 7 bases at J; junction bases unmatched: 7. CDR1 is DFQATT, CDR2 SNEGSKA, per germline (reference sequence). As DNA, the CDR3 is TGCAGTGCTAAATGGGACAGTAGGAATGAGCAGTTCTTC. Encoded protein: CSAKWDSRNEQFF.

In this sample, this clonotype turned up once. In nucleotides, the CDR3 is TGTGCCTGGAGTGCTCGGAATACGCAGTATTTT. This gives the protein CAWSARNTQYF. The chain combines TRBV30 with TRBJ2-3, with D unclear. Trimming removed 1 base at V and 7 bases at J, with 6 bases between. This CDR3 spans 11 amino acids. Germline loops: CDR1 GTSNPN, CDR2 SVGIG (reference sequence).

The chain is built from TRBV28 and TRBJ1-4; D gene unclear. The germline V gene encodes CDR1 MDHEN and CDR2 SYDVKM. The CDR3 length is 14 residues. The V end lost 8 bases, the J end lost 7 bases, and 17 bases lay between the germline ends. The CDR3 loop reads CASSTEGKGEKLFF. The CDR3 bases are TGTGCCAGCTCAACCGAGGGAAAGGGTGAAAAACTGTTTTTT.

This CDR3 is CASSLGTGRADTQYF. The DNA of the CDR3 is TGTGCCAGCAGTCTAGGGACAGGGAGGGCAGATACGCAGTATTTT. This chain uses TRBV28 with TRBJ2-3, with 9 bases fitting TRBD1. Trimming cost V 5 bases and J 4 bases; bases outside gene matches: 7. Germline values: CDR1 MDHEN, CDR2 SYDVKM. The CDR3 consists of 15 residues. Using reference TRBV28 and TRBJ2-3 for the parts outside the CDR3, the full variable domain is DVKVTQSSRYLVKRTGEKVFLECVQDMDHENMFWYRQDPGLGLRLIYFSYDVKMKEKGDIPEGYSVSREKKERFSLILESASTNQTSMYLCASSLGTGRADTQYFGPGTRLTVL.

V and J are TRBV7-9 and TRBJ2-7; weak D call: TRBD1 (5 bases). The length of the CDR3 is 13 residues. The V end was cut by 1 base, the J end by 3 bases, with 7 bases between. Germline CDR1 and CDR2: SEHNR and FQNEAQ (reference sequence). The DNA of the CDR3 is TGTGCCAGCAGCTTAGGCAGGGACTACGAGCAGTACTTC. Translated, it gives CASSLGRDYEQYF.

The chain joins TRBV15 to TRBJ1-4, with no clear D. The CDR3 has 17 amino acids. V lost 0 bases, J lost 7 bases, and 18 bases lay in between. In germline, CDR1 is LNHNV, CDR2 YYDKDF (reference sequence). CDR3 in amino acids: CATSRDDGWMSTEKLFF. The DNA for the CDR3 is TGTGCCACCAGCAGAGATGATGGGTGGATGTCGACTGAAAAACTGTTTTTT. The full variable domain, its missing parts supplied by reference TRBV15 and TRBJ1-4, is DAMVIQNPRYQVTQFGKPVTLSCSQTLNHNVMYWYQQKSSQAPKLLFHYYDKDFNNEADTPDNFQSRRPNTSFCFLDIRSPGLGDTAMYLCATSRDDGWMSTEKLFFGSGTQLSVL.

J is TRBJ2-5 and V is TRBV7-9; 9 bases align to TRBD1. The germline CDR1 and CDR2 sequences are SEHNR and FQNEAQ (reference sequence). V trimming: 5 bases; J trimming: 1 base; junction bases outside the gene matches: 11. CDR3 length equals 17 residues. The CDR3 nucleotides read TGTGCCAGCAGCCGACCCCCCGGACAGGGGCTCCAAGAGACCCAGTACTTC. The encoded protein is CASSRPPGQGLQETQYF. The variable domain in full, completed from reference TRBV7-9 and TRBJ2-5, reads DTGVSQNPRHKITKRGQNVTFRCDPISEHNRLYWYRQTLGQGPEFLTYFQNEAQLEKSRLLSDRFSAERPKGSFSTLEIQRTEQGDSAMYLCASSRPPGQGLQETQYFGPGTRLLVL.

CDR3 sequence (DNA): TGTGCCACCAGCAGAGTTCGTAGCAATCAGCCCCAGCATTTT. Translating gives CATSRVRSNQPQHF. V gene TRBV15 combines with J gene TRBJ1-5; D is unclear. The CDR3 is 14 amino acids. Germline V CDR1 and CDR2: LNHNV, YYDKDF (reference sequence). V was clipped by 1 base and J by 0 bases, with 4 bases between them.

The chain couples TRBV30 to TRBJ2-1; D uncertain. The CDR3 is 15 residues long. Trimming removed 4 bases at V and 4 bases at J, with 17 bases between. Germline loops: CDR1 GTSNPN, CDR2 SVGIG (reference sequence). This CDR3 is CAWTADERLYNEQFF. The CDR3 region has the DNA TGTGCCTGGACGGCCGACGAACGATTATACAATGAGCAGTTCTTC.

The chain carries TRBV29-1 and TRBJ2-5, with a possible D match to TRBD1 (6 bases). The length of the CDR3 is 15 residues. V was pared by 4 bases and J by 1 base, with 16 bases between. Looked up from germline, CDR1 is SQVTM and CDR2 is ANQGSEA. CDR3 region: CSVVGGQLLQETQYF. The DNA of the CDR3 is TGCAGCGTTGTTGGGGGACAACTCCTCCAAGAGACCCAGTACTTC.

This rearrangement joins TRBV7-9 to TRBJ1-5, with D unresolved. Germline V lookup: CDR1 SEHNR, CDR2 FQNEAQ (reference sequence). The V gene lost 6 bases and the J gene lost 2 bases, with 11 bases spanning the gap. CDR3 length equals 14 residues. CDR3 in amino acids: CASSHAPGNQPQHF. CDR3 nucleotide sequence: TGTGCCAGCAGTCACGCCCCGGGCAATCAGCCCCAGCATTTT. Based on the CDR3 plus reference TRBV7-9 and TRBJ1-5, the full variable domain is DTGVSQNPRHKITKRGQNVTFRCDPISEHNRLYWYRQTLGQGPEFLTYFQNEAQLEKSRLLSDRFSAERPKGSFSTLEIQRTEQGDSAMYLCASSHAPGNQPQHFGDGTRLSIL.

This chain uses TRBV7-6 with TRBJ2-1; D gene unclear. The CDR3 contains 13 residues. V was pared by 5 bases and J by 6 bases, with 11 bases between. Germline lookup yields CDR1 SGHVS and CDR2 FNYEAQ. CDR3 loop: CASSPRWRNEQFF. The CDR3 bases are TGTGCCAGCAGCCCTAGGTGGCGCAATGAGCAGTTCTTC. The whole variable domain, remainder taken from reference TRBV7-6 and TRBJ2-1, is GAGVSQSPRYKVTKRGQDVALRCDPISGHVSLYWYRQALGQGPEFLTYFNYEAQQDKSGLPNDRFSAERPEGSISTLTIQRTEQRDSAMYRCASSPRWRNEQFFGPGTRLTVL.

V gene TRBV18 combines with J gene TRBJ2-7, with D perhaps TRBD1 (5 bases). From germline, CDR1 is KGHSH and CDR2 LQKENI. There are 15 residues in the CDR3. V lost 0 bases to trimming and J lost 0 bases, with 9 bases between them. The CDR3 DNA follows: TGTGCCAGCTCACCACCAGCCAGGGCCTCCTACGAGCAGTACTTC. It encodes CASSPPARASYEQYF.

The rearrangement joins TRBV30 to TRBJ1-3; D is unresolved. V lost 1 base and J lost 0, with 7 bases in between. Germline assignment: CDR1 GTSNPN and CDR2 SVGIG (reference sequence). The CDR3 totals 14 residues. CDR3 protein: CAWSADPSGNTIYF. CDR3 DNA sequence: TGTGCCTGGAGTGCAGACCCCTCTGGAAACACCATATATTTT.